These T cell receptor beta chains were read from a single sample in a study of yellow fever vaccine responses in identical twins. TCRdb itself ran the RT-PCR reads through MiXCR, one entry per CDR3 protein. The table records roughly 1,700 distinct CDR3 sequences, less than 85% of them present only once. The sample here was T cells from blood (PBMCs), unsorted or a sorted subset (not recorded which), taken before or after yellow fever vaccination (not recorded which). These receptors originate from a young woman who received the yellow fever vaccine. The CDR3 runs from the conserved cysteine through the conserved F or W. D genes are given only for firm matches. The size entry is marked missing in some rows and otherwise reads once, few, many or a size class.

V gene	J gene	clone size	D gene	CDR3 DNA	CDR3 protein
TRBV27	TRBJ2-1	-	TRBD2	TGTGCCAGCAGTTTAGGCGGGGGTGACAATGAGCAGTTCTTC	CASSLGGGDNEQFF
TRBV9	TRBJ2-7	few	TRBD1	TGTGCCAGCAGCCTCAATCCGGACAGGTTCTCCTACGAGCAGTACTTC	CASSLNPDRFSYEQYF
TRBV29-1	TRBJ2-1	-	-	TGCAGCGTTGAACCGGCTAATGAGCAGTTCTTC	CSVEPANEQFF
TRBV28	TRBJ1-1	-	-	TGTGCCAGCAGTTCGAACACTGAAGCTTTCTTT	CASSSNTEAFF
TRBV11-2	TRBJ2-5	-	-	TGTGCCAGCAGCTTTAGACCCTTGAGTGGCCAAGAGACCCAGTACTTC	CASSFRPLSGQETQYF
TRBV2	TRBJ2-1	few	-	TGTGCCAGCAGTGGGAGGGGCACAGACAATGAGCAGTTCTTC	CASSGRGTDNEQFF
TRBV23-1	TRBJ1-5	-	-	TGCGCCCCGGTGTCTCAGCCCCAGCATTTT	CAPVSQPQHF
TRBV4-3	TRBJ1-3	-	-	TGCGCCAGCAGCCAAACCAGACTCGACCACTTCTCTGGAAACACCATATATTTT	CASSQTRLDHFSGNTIYF
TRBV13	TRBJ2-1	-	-	TGTGCCAGCAGCCCGGGGACCCCCGCTTACAATGAGCAGTTCTTC	CASSPGTPAYNEQFF
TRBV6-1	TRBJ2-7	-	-	TGTGCCAGCAGGACCCTTAGAAGGGAGAACGAGCAGTACTTC	CASRTLRRENEQYF
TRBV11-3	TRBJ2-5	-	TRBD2	TGTGCCAGCAGTTATCGTAGCGGGAGGGTGGGGGAGACCCAGTACTTC	CASSYRSGRVGETQYF
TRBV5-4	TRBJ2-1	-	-	TGTGCCAGCAGCCCCCTTCAAGGGTTCCACAATGAGCAGTTCTTC	CASSPLQGFHNEQFF
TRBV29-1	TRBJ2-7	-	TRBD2	TGCAGCGCTATCCCTAGCGGGGGACATTACGAGCAGTACTTC	CSAIPSGGHYEQYF
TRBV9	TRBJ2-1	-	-	TGTGCCAGCGCCCTCTCCGGGGCCTACAATGAGCAGTTCTTC	CASALSGAYNEQFF
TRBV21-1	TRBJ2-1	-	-	TGTGCCAGCAGCAAAGTTGGGTGGAAAGCGGGGCTGAAGTACAATGAGCAGTTCTTC	CASSKVGWKAGLKYNEQFF
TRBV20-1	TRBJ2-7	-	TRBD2	TGCAGTGCCACGGGACTAGCGGGAGCCTACGAGCAGTACTTC	CSATGLAGAYEQYF
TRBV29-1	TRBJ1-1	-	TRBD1	TGCAGCGCTTGGGACAGGGGGGAAACTGAAGCTTTCTTT	CSAWDRGETEAFF
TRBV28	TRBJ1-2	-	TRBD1	TGTGCCAGCAGCACGGGACAGGGATATGGCTACACCTTC	CASSTGQGYGYTF
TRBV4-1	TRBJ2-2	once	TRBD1	TGCGCCAGCAGCCAAGTGGGACAGGGTCGGGAGCTGTTTTTT	CASSQVGQGRELFF
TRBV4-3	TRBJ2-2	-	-	TGCGCCAGCGGGGACGAGGGGCGCGGCACCGGGGAGCTGTTTTTT	CASGDEGRGTGELFF
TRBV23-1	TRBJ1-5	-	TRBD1	TGCGCCAGCAGTCAGTTCAAGGACAGGATCCACATAGGTCAGCCCCAGCATTTT	CASSQFKDRIHIGQPQHF
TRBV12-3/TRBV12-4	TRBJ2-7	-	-	TGTGCCAGCAGTTTTACCGGTACGGGGCAGTACTTC	CASSFTGTGQYF
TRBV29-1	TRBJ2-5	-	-	TGCAGCGTTGTTGTACGACAAGAGACCCAGTACTTC	CSVVVRQETQYF
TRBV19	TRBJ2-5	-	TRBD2	TGTGCCAGTAGTATAGGGGCGGGAGGGCAAGAGACCCAGTACTTC	CASSIGAGGQETQYF
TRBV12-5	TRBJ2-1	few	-	TGTGCTAGTGTTCCCTACAATGAGCAGTTCTTC	CASVPYNEQFF
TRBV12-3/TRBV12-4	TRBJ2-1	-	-	TGTGCCAGCAGAACCGCCGGGGCCCTTGAGCAGTTCTTC	CASRTAGALEQFF
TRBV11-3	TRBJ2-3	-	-	TGTGCCAGCAATATCGTCACGGATACGCAGTATTTT	CASNIVTDTQYF
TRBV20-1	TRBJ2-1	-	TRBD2	TGCAGTGCTCACGCCTCGACTAGCGGGGGGTTGAGCAATGAGCAGTTCTTC	CSAHASTSGGLSNEQFF
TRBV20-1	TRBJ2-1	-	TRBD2	TGCAGTGCTCCCTTAGCGGGAGATAACTACAATGAGCAGTTCTTC	CSAPLAGDNYNEQFF
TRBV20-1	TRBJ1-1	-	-	TGCAGTGCTAGAATAGGGGCCCCGAACACTGAAGCTTTCTTT	CSARIGAPNTEAFF
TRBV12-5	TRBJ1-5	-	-	TGTGCTAGTGGTTTTGGTGGCAATCAGCCCCAGCATTTT	CASGFGGNQPQHF
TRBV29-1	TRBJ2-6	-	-	TGCAGCCCTCCATCTGGGGCCAACGTCCTGACTTTC	CSPPSGANVLTF
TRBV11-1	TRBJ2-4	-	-	TGTGCCAGCAGCTCCGGAAACATTCAGTACTTC	CASSSGNIQYF
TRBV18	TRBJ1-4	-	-	TGTGCCAGCTCACAGTTACCTAATGAAAAACTGTTTTTT	CASSQLPNEKLFF
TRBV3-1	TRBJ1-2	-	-	TGTGCCAGCAGCCCGGCTGACTTGGGGGTTCGGTATGGCTACACCTTC	CASSPADLGVRYGYTF
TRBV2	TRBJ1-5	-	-	TGTGCCAGCAGTATAGGGGGCAATCAGCCCCAGCATTTT	CASSIGGNQPQHF
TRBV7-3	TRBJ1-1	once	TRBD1	TGTGCCAGCAGCCTAACCCGGGACAGCCAAGCTTTCTTT	CASSLTRDSQAFF
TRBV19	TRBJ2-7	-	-	TGTGCCAGTAGTCCCCCCGGTCCCTACGAGCAGTACTTC	CASSPPGPYEQYF
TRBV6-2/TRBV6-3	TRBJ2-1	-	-	TGTGCCAGCAGTTACTCTAGCGTTTCCTCCTACAATGAGCAGTTCTTC	CASSYSSVSSYNEQFF
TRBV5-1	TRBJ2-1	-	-	TGCGCCAGCAGCCCTACCGATAGAGAAAACAATGAGCAGTTCTTC	CASSPTDRENNEQFF
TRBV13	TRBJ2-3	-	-	TGTGCCAGCAGCCAAAGACAGATAGAAACAGATACGCAGTATTTT	CASSQRQIETDTQYF
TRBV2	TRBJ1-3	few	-	TGTGCCAGCAGTGTTGGGGGGAAGGCGACTGGAAACACCATATATTTT	CASSVGGKATGNTIYF
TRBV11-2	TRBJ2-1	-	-	TGTGCCAGCAGCTTAGATGGCGCCAGGGGTGAGCAGTTCTTC	CASSLDGARGEQFF
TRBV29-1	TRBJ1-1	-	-	TGCAGCGTTGACCGCGCCCCGGGGAACACTGAAGCTTTCTTT	CSVDRAPGNTEAFF
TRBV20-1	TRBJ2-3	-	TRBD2	TGCAGTGCTAGTCTAGCGGGAGTCACAGATACGCAGTATTTT	CSASLAGVTDTQYF
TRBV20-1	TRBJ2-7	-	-	TGCAGTGCTAGAGAAAGGACCCTCGAGCAGTACTTC	CSARERTLEQYF
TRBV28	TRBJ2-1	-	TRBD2	TGTGCCAGCAGCAAAATCGGGGGGGCCGGAGAGCAGTTCTTC	CASSKIGGAGEQFF
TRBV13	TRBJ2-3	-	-	TGTGCCAGCAGCAAGGTTGCAGATACGCAGTATTTT	CASSKVADTQYF
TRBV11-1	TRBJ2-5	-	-	TGTGCCAGCCAGACAAGTCAAGAGACCCAGTACTTC	CASQTSQETQYF
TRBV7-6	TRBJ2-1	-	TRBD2	TGTGCTAGCAGCTTACTAGCGGGGGGGCCCTCCTACAATGAGCAGTTCTTC	CASSLLAGGPSYNEQFF
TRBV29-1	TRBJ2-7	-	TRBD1	TGCAGCGCCGGACAGGGGGCTGGGAAGCAGTACTTC	CSAGQGAGKQYF
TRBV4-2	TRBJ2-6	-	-	TGTGCCAGCAGCCAAGAAAGAGGGGTAGGGGCCAATGTCCTGACTTTC	CASSQERGVGANVLTF
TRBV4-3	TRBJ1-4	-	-	TGCGCCAGCAGCCAAGATATAGCAACTAATGAAAAACTGTTTTTT	CASSQDIATNEKLFF
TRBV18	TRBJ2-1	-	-	TGTGCCAGCTCACCACGGCCCCCGGGTGAGCAGTTCTTC	CASSPRPPGEQFF